This is a list of T cell receptor beta chains from one sample in a study of shared clonotypes between healthy human individuals. Generated by immunoSEQ multiplex PCR, the TCRdb table keeps only in-frame clones and is missing some. The data show a few million clones, over 85% seen once. Sequencing was performed on naive CD4+ T cells sorted from blood. The receptors come from a man younger than 35 in good health. Each CDR3 is given with its conserved first and last residue. Fields, in order: J gene, V gene, D gene, clone size, CDR3 DNA, CDR3 protein. A D gene is named only where the DNA matches it firmly. For some rows the clone size is stated as once, few or many, or as a class when expanded; others skip it.

TRBJ2-1 | TRBV5-4 | TRBD2 | - | TGTGCCAGCAGCTTGGATTACAGCGGGGGTTACAATGAGCAGTTCTTC | CASSLDYSGGYNEQFF
TRBJ1-4 | TRBV18 | - | - | TGTGCCAGCTCACCAACCACAACCGTCCCCGAACTGTTTTTT | CASSPTTTVPELFF
TRBJ1-2 | TRBV2 | - | - | TGTGCCAGCAGTGAAGACACGGTCTCTGGCTACACCTTC | CASSEDTVSGYTF
TRBJ2-7 | TRBV30 | - | - | TGTGCCTGCAGTACCGCGGGGAGCTACGAGCAGTACTTC | CACSTAGSYEQYF
TRBJ2-3 | TRBV9 | - | - | TGTGCCAGCAGCTCCCTTGGAGGTCTAGCGTCAGATACGCAGTATTTT | CASSSLGGLASDTQYF
TRBJ2-2 | TRBV18 | - | - | TGTGCCAGCTCACCAAGGGAGAGCGGGCCCGCCGGGGAGCTGTTTTTT | CASSPRESGPAGELFF
TRBJ2-3 | TRBV9 | - | - | TGTGCCAGCAGCTCTGGAGGTAGCGCGGATACGCAGTATTTT | CASSSGGSADTQYF
TRBJ1-6 | TRBV11-3 | - | - | TGTGCCAGCAGCTTAGATCTTGGGGCACCCCTCCACTTT | CASSLDLGAPLHF
TRBJ2-2 | TRBV27 | TRBD2 | - | TGTGCCAGCAGTTCTCCGGGACTAGCCTCGAACACCGGGGAGCTGTTTTTT | CASSSPGLASNTGELFF
TRBJ1-5 | TRBV28 | - | - | TGTGCCAGCAGTCCCTCCTCAGGGGACAATCCTAGGGAGCCCCAGCATTTT | CASSPSSGDNPREPQHF
TRBJ2-5 | TRBV5-1 | - | - | TGCGCCAGCAGAACGAAGGCGGCCCAAGAGACCCAGTACTTC | CASRTKAAQETQYF
TRBJ2-7 | TRBV5-1 | - | - | TGCGCCAGCAGCTTGTGGGGCGAACTGAACTACGAGCAGTACTTC | CASSLWGELNYEQYF
TRBJ2-7 | TRBV6-6 | - | - | TGTGCCAGCAGCTTTCCTACTAACAGCCTCTACGAGCAGTACTTC | CASSFPTNSLYEQYF
TRBJ1-1 | TRBV7-9 | - | - | TGTGCCAGCAGCTCAAAAGGAATGAACACTGAAGCTTTCTTT | CASSSKGMNTEAFF
TRBJ1-6 | TRBV18 | TRBD1 | few | TGTGCCAGCTCACTGACCGGGGACAGGGGTTATTCACCCCTCCACTTT | CASSLTGDRGYSPLHF
TRBJ1-3 | TRBV28 | - | - | TGTGCCAGCAGTCCGTCATCGGGGTCGCTGGGAAACACCATATATTTT | CASSPSSGSLGNTIYF
TRBJ2-2 | TRBV7-2 | TRBD2 | - | TGTGCCAGCAGCCATTTTAGCGGGAGGGCCCGCGGGGAGCTGTTTTTT | CASSHFSGRARGELFF
TRBJ2-5 | TRBV2 | - | - | TGTGCCAGCAGTTCCGACGGGGAGAGGGAGACCCAGTACTTC | CASSSDGERETQYF
TRBJ2-7 | TRBV19 | - | - | TGTGCCAGTAGTCCAGACAGCCGCTCCTACGAGCAGTACTTC | CASSPDSRSYEQYF
TRBJ2-7 | TRBV6-1 | - | - | TGTGCCAGCAGTGGCCGGGGTGTGATCTACGAGCAGTACTTC | CASSGRGVIYEQYF
TRBJ2-3 | TRBV28 | - | - | TGTGCCAGCAGTCCTCCTGGAGGCACAGATACGCAGTATTTT | CASSPPGGTDTQYF
TRBJ2-7 | TRBV7-3 | - | - | TGTGCCAGCAGTTCGGACTCCTTAGGGTCCTACGAGCAGTACTTC | CASSSDSLGSYEQYF